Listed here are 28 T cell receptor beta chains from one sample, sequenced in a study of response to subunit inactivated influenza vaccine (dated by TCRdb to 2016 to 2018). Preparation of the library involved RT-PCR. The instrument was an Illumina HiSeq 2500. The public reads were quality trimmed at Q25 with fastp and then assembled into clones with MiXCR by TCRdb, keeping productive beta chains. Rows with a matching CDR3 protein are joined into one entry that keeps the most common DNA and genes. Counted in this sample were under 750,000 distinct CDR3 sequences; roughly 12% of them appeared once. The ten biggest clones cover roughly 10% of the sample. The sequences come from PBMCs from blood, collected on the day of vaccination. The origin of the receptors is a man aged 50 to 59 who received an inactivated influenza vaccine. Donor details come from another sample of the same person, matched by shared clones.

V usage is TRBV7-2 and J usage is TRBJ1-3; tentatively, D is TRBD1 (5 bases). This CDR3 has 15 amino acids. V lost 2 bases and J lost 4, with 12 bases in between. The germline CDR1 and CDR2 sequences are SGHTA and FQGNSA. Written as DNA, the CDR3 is TGTGCCAGCAGCTTATCGCAGGGCACCGGAAACACCATATATTTT. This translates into CASSLSQGTGNTIYF. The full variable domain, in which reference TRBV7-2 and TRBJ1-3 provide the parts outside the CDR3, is GAGVSQSPSNKVTEKGKDVELRCDPISGHTALYWYRQSLGQGLEFLIYFQGNSAPDKSGLPSDRFSAERTGGSVSTLTIQRTQQEDSAVYLCASSLSQGTGNTIYFGEGSWLTVV.

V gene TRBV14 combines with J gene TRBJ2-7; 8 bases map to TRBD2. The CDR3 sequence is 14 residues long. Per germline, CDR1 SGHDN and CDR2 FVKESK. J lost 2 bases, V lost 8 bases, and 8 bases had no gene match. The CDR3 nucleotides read TGTGCCAGCTGGACTAGCCAGATCCCCTACGAGCAGTACTTC. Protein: CASWTSQIPYEQYF.

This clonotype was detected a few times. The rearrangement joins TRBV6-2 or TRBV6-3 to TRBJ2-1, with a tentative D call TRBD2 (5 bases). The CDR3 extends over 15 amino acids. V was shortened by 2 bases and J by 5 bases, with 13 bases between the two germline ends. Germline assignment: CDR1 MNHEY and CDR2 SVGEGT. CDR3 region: CASSYITRAHNEQFF. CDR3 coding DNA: TGTGCCAGCAGTTACATAACTAGGGCCCACAATGAGCAGTTCTTC.

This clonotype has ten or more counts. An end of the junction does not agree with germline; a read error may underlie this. CDR3 in DNA: TGTGCCAGCAGTCGGACCGAGACTAGTGAAAAACTGTTTTTT. Its protein is CASSRTETSEKLFF. The chain couples TRBV6-1 to TRBJ1-4; D uncertain. The germline CDR1 and CDR2 sequences are MNHNS and SASEGT. This CDR3 region has 14 residues.

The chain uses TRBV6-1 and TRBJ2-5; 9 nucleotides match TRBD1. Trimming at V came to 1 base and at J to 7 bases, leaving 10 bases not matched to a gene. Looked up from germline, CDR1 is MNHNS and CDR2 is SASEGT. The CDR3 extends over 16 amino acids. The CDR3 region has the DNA TGTGCCAGCAGTGAAGTATTAAGGGACAGGGATGCGACCCAGTACTTC. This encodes CASSEVLRDRDATQYF.

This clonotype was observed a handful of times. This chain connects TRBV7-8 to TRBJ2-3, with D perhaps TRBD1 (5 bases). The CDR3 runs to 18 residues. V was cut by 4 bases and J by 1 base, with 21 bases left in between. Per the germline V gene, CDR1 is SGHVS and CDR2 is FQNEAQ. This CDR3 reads CASSSPVGVHEGTDTQYF. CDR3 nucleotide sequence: TGTGCCAGCAGCTCCCCCGTAGGGGTCCACGAGGGCACAGATACGCAGTATTTT.

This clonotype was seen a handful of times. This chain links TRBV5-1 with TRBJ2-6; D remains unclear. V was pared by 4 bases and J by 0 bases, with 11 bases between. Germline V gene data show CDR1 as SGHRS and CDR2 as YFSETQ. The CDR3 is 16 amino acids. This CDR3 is CASSAEYLSGANVLTF. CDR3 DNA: TGCGCCAGCAGCGCCGAATACCTCTCTGGGGCCAACGTCCTGACTTTC.

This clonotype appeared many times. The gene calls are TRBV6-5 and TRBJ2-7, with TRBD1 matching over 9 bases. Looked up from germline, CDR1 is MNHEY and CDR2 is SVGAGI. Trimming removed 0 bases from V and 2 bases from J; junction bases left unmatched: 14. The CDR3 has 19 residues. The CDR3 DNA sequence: TGTGCCAGCAGTTACTCAAGAGGGACAGGGTCTCGGGCCCCCTACGAGCAGTACTTC. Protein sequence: CASSYSRGTGSRAPYEQYF.

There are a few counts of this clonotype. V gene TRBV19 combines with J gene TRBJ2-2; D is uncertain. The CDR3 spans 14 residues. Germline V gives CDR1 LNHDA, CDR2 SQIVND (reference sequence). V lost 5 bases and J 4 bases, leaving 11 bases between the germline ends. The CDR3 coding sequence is TGTGCCAGTAGTGACTGGGGTTTCACCGGGGAGCTGTTTTTT. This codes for CASSDWGFTGELFF. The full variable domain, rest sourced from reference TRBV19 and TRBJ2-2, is DGGITQSPKYLFRKEGQNVTLSCEQNLNHDAMYWYRQDPGQGLRLIYYSQIVNDFQKGDIAEGYSVSREKKESFPLTVTSAQKNPTAFYLCASSDWGFTGELFFGEGSRLTVL.

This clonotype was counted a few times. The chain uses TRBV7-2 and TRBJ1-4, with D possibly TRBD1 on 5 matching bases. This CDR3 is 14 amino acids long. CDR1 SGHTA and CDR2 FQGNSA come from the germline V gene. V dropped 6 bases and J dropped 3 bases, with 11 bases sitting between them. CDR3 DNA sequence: TGTGCCAGCAGTTATCAGGGCGCTAATGAAAAACTGTTTTTT. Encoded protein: CASSYQGANEKLFF.

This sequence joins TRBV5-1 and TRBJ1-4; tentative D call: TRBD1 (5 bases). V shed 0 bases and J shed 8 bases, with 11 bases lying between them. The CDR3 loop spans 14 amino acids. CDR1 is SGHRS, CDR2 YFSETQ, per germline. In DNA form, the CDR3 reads TGCGCCAGCAGCTTGGACGGAGAGGGGGAAAAACTGTTTTTT. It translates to CASSLDGEGEKLFF.

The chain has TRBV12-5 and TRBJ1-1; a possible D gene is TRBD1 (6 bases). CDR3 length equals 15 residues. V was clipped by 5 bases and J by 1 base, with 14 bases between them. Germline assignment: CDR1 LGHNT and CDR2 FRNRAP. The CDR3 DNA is TGTGCTAGTGGTCCGGGGGGGGCAGGGAACACTGAAGCTTTCTTT. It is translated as CASGPGGAGNTEAFF. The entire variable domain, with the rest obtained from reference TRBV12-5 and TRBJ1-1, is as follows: DARVTQTPRHKVTEMGQEVTMRCQPILGHNTVFWYRQTMMQGLELLAYFRNRAPLDDSGMPKDRFSAEMPDATLATLKIQPSEPRDSAVYFCASGPGGAGNTEAFFGQGTRLTVV.

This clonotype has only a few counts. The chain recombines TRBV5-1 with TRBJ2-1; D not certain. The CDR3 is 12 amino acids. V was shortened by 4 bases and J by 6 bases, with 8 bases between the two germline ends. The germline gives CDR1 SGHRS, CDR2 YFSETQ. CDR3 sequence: CASSRPGNEQFF. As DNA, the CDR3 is TGCGCCAGCAGCCGCCCGGGCAATGAGCAGTTCTTC.

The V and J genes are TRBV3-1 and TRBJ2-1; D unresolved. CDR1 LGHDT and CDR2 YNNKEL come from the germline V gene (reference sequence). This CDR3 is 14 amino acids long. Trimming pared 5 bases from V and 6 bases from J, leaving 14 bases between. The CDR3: CASSFRGRFNEQFF. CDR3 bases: TGTGCCAGCAGCTTCCGAGGCCGGTTCAATGAGCAGTTCTTC.

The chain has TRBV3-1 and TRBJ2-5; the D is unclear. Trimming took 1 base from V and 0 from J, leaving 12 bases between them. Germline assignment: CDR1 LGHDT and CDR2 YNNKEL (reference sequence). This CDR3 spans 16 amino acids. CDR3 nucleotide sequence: TGTGCCAGCAGCCAAGGACTCGCGAAAGACCAAGAGACCCAGTACTTC. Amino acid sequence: CASSQGLAKDQETQYF.

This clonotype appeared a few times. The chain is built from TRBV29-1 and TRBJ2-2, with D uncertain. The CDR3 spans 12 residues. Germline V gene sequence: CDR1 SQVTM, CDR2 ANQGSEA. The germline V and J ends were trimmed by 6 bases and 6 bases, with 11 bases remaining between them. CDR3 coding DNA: TGCAGCGTGATACCGGCGTCCGGGGAGCTGTTTTTT. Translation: CSVIPASGELFF.

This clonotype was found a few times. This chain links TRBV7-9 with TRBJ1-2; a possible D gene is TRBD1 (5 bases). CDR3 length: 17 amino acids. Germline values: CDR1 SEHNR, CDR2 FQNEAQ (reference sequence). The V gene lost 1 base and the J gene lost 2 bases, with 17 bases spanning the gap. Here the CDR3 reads CASSLGGSSVRNYGYTF. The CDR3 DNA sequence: TGTGCCAGCAGCTTAGGGGGGAGTAGTGTAAGGAACTATGGCTACACCTTC.

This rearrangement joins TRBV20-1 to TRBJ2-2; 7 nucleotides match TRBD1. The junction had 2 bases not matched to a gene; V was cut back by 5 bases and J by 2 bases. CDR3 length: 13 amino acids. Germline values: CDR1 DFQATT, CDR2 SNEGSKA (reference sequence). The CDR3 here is CSAWDSNTGELFF. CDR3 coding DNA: TGCAGTGCTTGGGACAGTAACACCGGGGAGCTGTTTTTT.

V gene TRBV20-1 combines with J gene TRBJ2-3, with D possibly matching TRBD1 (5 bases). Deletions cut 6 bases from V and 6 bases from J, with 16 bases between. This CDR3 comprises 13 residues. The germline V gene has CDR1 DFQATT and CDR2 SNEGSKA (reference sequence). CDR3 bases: TGCAGTGCACCCGATCCCAACAGGGATACGCAGTATTTT. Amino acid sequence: CSAPDPNRDTQYF.

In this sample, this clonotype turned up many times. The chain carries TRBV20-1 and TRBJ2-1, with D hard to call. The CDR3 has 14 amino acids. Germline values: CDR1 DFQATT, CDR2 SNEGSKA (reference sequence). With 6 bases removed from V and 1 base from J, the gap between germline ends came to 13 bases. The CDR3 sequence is CSAYAQVSYNEQFF. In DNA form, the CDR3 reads TGCAGTGCCTACGCGCAGGTGTCCTACAATGAGCAGTTCTTC.

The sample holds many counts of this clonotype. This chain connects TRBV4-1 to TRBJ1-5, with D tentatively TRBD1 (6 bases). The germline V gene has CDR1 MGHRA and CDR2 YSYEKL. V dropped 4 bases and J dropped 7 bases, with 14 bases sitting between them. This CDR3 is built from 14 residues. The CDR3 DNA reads TGCGCCAGCAGCCCGGACAGCACCCAACAGCCCCAGCATTTT. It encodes CASSPDSTQQPQHF.

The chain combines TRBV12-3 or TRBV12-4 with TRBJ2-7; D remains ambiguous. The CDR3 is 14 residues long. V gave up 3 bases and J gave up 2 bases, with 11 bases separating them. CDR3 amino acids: CASSFLGYAYEQYF. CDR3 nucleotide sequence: TGTGCCAGCAGTTTTTTGGGTTACGCCTACGAGCAGTACTTC.

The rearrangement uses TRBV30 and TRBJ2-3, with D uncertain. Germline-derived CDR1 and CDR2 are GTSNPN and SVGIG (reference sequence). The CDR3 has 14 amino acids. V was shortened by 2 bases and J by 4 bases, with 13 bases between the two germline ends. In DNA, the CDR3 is TGTGCCTGGAGTTACCCGGCCCGCGCAGATACGCAGTATTTT. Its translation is CAWSYPARADTQYF.

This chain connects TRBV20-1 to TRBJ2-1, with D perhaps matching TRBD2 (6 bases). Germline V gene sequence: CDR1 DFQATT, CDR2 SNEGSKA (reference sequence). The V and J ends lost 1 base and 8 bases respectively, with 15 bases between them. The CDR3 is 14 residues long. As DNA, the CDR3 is TGCAGTGCTAGAGTCCCCGCGGGGATAGATGAGCAGTTCTTC. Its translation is CSARVPAGIDEQFF.

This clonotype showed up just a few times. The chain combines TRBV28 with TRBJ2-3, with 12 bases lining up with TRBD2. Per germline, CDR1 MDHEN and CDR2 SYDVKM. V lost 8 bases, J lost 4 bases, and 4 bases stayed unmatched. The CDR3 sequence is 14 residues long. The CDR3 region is CASHGLAGSDTQYF. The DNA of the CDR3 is TGTGCCAGCCACGGACTAGCGGGATCAGATACGCAGTATTTT. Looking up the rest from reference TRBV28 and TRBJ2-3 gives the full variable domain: DVKVTQSSRYLVKRTGEKVFLECVQDMDHENMFWYRQDPGLGLRLIYFSYDVKMKEKGDIPEGYSVSREKKERFSLILESASTNQTSMYLCASHGLAGSDTQYFGPGTRLTVL.

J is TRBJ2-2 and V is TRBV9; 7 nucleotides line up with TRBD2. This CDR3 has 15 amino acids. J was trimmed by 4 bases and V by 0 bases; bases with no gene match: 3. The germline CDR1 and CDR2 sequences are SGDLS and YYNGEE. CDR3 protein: CASSVAGGGTGELFF. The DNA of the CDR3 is TGTGCCAGCAGCGTAGCTGGGGGGGGCACCGGGGAGCTGTTTTTT.

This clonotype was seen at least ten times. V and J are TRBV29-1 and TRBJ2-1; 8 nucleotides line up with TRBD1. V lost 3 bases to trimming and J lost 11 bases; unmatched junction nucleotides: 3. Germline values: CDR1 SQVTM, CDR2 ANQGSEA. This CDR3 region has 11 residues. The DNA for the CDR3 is TGCAGCGTTGACAGGGGGCAGAAGCAGTTCTTC. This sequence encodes CSVDRGQKQFF.

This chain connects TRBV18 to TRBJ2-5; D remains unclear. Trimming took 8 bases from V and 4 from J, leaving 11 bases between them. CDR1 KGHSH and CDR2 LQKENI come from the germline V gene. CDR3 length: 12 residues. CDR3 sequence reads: CASHYLGETQYF. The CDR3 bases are TGTGCCAGCCACTACCTAGGAGAGACCCAGTACTTC.